Listed here is a single TCR beta chain. This sample is drawn from a study of T-cell memory formation after mild COVID-19. Study-wide context: For the most part, TCR clusters were specific to one donor.

The 5'RACE method, run with constant-segment primers, produced TCR alpha and TCR beta cDNA libraries (carrying sample barcodes and UMIs). TCRdb recomputed calls from the 5' RACE reads with MiXCR, one row per CDR3 protein. The table lists roughly 110,000 distinct CDR3 sequences, under 15% of them singletons. This CDR3 contains 11 residues. V gave up 7 bases and J gave up 13 bases; unmatched junction bases: 9. The V gene's germline CDR1 is SQVTM and CDR2 ANQGSEA. This TCR was recovered from a man between 18 and 29 years old who had mild COVID-19 (a few samples of this study predate the infection). Cell type and time point are not known. This rearrangement joins TRBV29-1 to TRBJ2-1; 8 bases map to TRBD2. The sample taken for sequencing was PBMCs or a T cell subset sorted from them (not recorded which). CDR3 sequence: CSATGLGSQFF. In DNA form, the CDR3 reads TGCAGCGCCACGGGACTAGGGTCTCAGTTCTTC.